This T cell receptor (beta chain) was recorded in a study of beta chain features in type 1 diabetes. Study overall: Across the samples, some 98,000,000 sorted cells were examined in total.

The V gene end was trimmed by 4 bases and the J gene end by 3 bases; junction bases not matched to a gene: 3. This CDR3 is built from 13 residues. Per germline, CDR1 SGHNT and CDR2 YYREEE (reference sequence). Study observations and caveats: cDNA-based reads could over-represent cells with high TCR expression.

Every bit of the isolated RNA underwent reverse transcription, so sequencing read expressed TCRB transcripts. Assay used: immunoSEQ multiplex PCR; TCRdb lists only in-frame clones, some missing. The sample gives 350,000 to 450,000 clones, about 16% of which show up once; about 0.02% is in the top ten. In this sample, this clone turned up a few times. The target antigen is unknown. The chain is built from TRBV5-4 and TRBJ1-2; TRBD1 matches at 7 bases. This sequence originates from a woman aged 18 to 35 in good health. Sequenced sample: naive CD4+ T cells from blood. CDR3 DNA sequence: TGTGCCAGCAGCCTCGACAGGGACTATGGCTACACCTTC. Protein product: CASSLDRDYGYTF.